The sequence of this TCR beta chain was determined in a study of T cells in Graves' hyperthyroidism and ophthalmopathy (dated by TCRdb to about 2019). Regarding the study in general: Peripheral blood samples were taken at the time of initial diagnosis, prior to any treatment. According to the paper, TCR Vbeta CDR3 sequencing was carried out on 135 peripheral blood samples, which came from 40 to 45 ophthalmopathy, around 75 hyperthyroidism and roughly 17 progressor patients. TCR V-J signatures able to tell the groups apart were searched for in a discovery cohort of 95 to 100 patients, of whom more than 40 had Graves' ophthalmopathy and more than 55 had stable Graves' hyperthyroidism. The study also compared thyroid tissue and blood T-cell repertoires from five or six Graves' hyperthyroidism patients. The 100 discovery patients were randomly split 7:3 into training and test sets. Whether ophthalmopathy could be predicted prospectively was tested in an independent validation cohort made up of about 18 hyperthyroidism patients plus 17 patients who later progressed to ophthalmopathy. Once sampling was done, hyperthyroidism patients were given methimazole at a starting dose of 30 mg daily, whereas ophthalmopathy patients were given high-dose intravenous methylprednisolone. General conclusions and limits of the study: Most expanded thyroid clonotypes (frequency above 0.001) were also detected in blood, a finding suggesting that blood repertoires may reflect thyroid immune responses. No statistical method was used to fix the sample size in advance, and group allocation was not hidden from the investigators. In validation, the model predicted progression to ophthalmopathy with approximately 71% sensitivity and around 72% specificity, a median of 6.5 months before onset. A model built on a 13 V-J signature distinguished ophthalmopathy from stable hyperthyroidism, reaching roughly 88% sensitivity and around 81% specificity in cross-validation and 80%/75% in testing.

The CDR3, from cysteine to phenylalanine, totals 13 residues. Only CDR3 DNA is held: 39 bases, read in frame from base 1. The germline V and J ends show losses of 2 bases and 15 bases respectively, and no gene match explains 7 bases of the junction. CDR1 is given as LGHNA and CDR2 as YSLEER, both from the germline V gene. Stable Graves' hyperthyroidism was defined as the absence of progression to ophthalmopathy over 18 months of follow-up. Hyperthyroidism patients were newly diagnosed, with disease duration under 2 months, and aged 18 to 65 years. Exclusion was applied to patients with uncontrolled infections, other autoimmune diseases, pregnancy or lactation. Diagnoses relied on clinical symptoms, serum thyroxine and TRAb, thyroid ultrasound and orbital computed tomography. PBMCs were separated from 10 ml of fresh peripheral blood using Ficoll-Paque density gradient centrifugation. Total RNA was extracted using Trizol reagent, and RNA quality was assessed on an Agilent 2100 Bioanalyzer.

As for this clonotype: The target of this receptor is not known. The sample holds no much larger clone one base away, and base qualities are not on file.

The TCR beta CDR3 regions were amplified from RNA transcripts. A first-round RT-PCR of the TCR CDR3 used the HTBI primer set with the Qiagen OneStep RT-PCR kit. A second multiplex PCR round built the libraries, followed by size selection and purification. Libraries were sequenced paired-end with 100 bp reads on an Illumina HiSeq2000. In the authors' own workflow: SOAPnuke was used to process the raw data, with reads discarded if the reads contained adapters or uncalled bases, had a mean Phred below 15, or lacked an exact constant-primer or identifier match. COPE v1.2.5 was used to merge the high-quality paired reads, and each unique nucleotide sequence was defined as a clonotype. MiTCR v1.1 was used to align the clonotypes against IMGT TRBV, TRBD and TRBJ reference segments. The analysis was restricted to V-J combinations with a frequency above 0.0001, which together covered about 99% of the repertoires. A TCS score was defined as the ratio between F50 (clonal expansion) and ExV (chaos), using BLOSUM62-based TCRdist between CDR3 peptides within each V-J. Welch's t-statistics and random forest reduced fewer than 600 V-J features to around 14, which were used in a naive Bayes classifier (R e1071). TCRdb reprocessing: public reads trimmed at Q25 with fastp, clones called with MiXCR, in-frame beta chains kept. Entries that share a CDR3 protein sequence are merged under the most common genes and DNA. The V and J calls shown here were made by TCRdb, not taken from the authors' results. This sample lists about 350,000 distinct CDR3 sequences; approximately 14% were detected once. The top ten hold about 26% of the sample.

Sequenced input: blood. The source of this sequence is a woman aged 25 to 39 with Graves' hyperthyroidism. The sequence links TRBV4-3 to TRBJ1-6; the central 7 bases match TRBD1. The DNA sequence is given as TGCGCCAGCAGCCAACTGGAGGGACAGCTCCTCCACTTT. It codes for CASSQLEGQLLHF.